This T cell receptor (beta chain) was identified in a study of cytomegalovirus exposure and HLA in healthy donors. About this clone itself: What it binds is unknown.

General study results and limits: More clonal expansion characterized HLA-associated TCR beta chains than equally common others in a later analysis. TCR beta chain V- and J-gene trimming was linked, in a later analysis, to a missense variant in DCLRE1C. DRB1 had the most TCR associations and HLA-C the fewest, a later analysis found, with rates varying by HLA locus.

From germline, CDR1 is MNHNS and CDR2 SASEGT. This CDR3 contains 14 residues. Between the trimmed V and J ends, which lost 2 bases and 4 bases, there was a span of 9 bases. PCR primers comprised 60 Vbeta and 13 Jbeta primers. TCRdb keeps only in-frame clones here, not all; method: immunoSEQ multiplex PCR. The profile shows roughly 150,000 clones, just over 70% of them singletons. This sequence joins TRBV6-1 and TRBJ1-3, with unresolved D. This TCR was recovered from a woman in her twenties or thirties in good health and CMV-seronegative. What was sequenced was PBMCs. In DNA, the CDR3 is TGTGCCAGCAGTGAACAGGTAGTCGGAAACACCATATATTTT. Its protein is CASSEQVVGNTIYF.